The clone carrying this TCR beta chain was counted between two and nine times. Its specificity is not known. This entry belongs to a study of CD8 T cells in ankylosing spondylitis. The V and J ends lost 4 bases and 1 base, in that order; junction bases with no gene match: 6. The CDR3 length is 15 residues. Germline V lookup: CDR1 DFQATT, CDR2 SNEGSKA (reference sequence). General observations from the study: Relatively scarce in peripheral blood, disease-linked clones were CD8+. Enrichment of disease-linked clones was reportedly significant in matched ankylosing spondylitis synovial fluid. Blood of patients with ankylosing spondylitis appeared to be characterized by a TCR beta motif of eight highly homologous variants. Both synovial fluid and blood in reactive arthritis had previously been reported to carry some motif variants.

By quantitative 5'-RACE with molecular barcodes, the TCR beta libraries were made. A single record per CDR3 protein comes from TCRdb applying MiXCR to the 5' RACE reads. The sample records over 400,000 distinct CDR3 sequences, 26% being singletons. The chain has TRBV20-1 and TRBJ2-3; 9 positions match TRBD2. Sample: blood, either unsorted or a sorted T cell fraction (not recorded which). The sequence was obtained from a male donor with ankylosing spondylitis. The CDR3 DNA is TGCAGTGCTACCCATAGCGGGAGAGGCACAGATACGCAGTATTTT. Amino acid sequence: CSATHSGRGTDTQYF.